This T cell receptor (beta chain) derives from a study of TIL therapy for anti-PD-1-resistant metastatic lung cancer. Study observations and caveats: Treatment-naive, never-smoker and oncogene-addicted patients were overrepresented in this highly selected cohort.

In germline, CDR1 is WSHSY, CDR2 SAAADI. The CDR3 consists of 15 residues. V was pared by 6 bases and J by 3 bases, with 9 bases of the junction left unmatched. This was the immunoSEQ v3 assay. Sequenced by immunoSEQ multiplex PCR; TCRdb stores in-frame clones only, minus some. The sample includes 50,000 or so clones, around 64% of them seen just once. As for this clone: Its antigen is undetermined.

Time point specified: pre-treatment sample, taken before nivolumab and TIL therapy. Pleural nodules or supraclavicular lymph nodes made up most of the excised metastases sampled. Enrollment ran from late 2017 to January 2020. The sequence was obtained from a person aged 25-85 years with non-small cell lung cancer. The rearrangement uses TRBV10-2 and TRBJ2-5; 8 bases fit TRBD1. The sequencing used tumor tissue, collected at baseline. CDR3 nucleotides: TGCGCCAGCAGGGACCGGACAGGGAATAAAGAGACCCAGTACTTC. Translation gives CASRDRTGNKETQYF.